Each of the 21 T cell receptor beta chains below was sequenced from the same sample in a study of blood T cell repertoires in COVID-19. Clones were sequenced by immunoSEQ multiplex PCR, and TCRdb holds only the in-frame ones, with some missing. Of about 42,000 clones in the sample, around 91% were seen once. Sequences were obtained from peripheral blood. The receptors stem from a man aged 25-45 years with active or convalescent COVID-19.

This chain connects TRBV5-1 to TRBJ2-1, with D perhaps TRBD2 (6 bases). The ends were cut back, 4 bases at V and 6 bases at J, with 14 bases in the middle. This CDR3 has 14 amino acids. Germline V gene data show CDR1 as SGHRS and CDR2 as YFSETQ. CDR3 region: CASSPEGVSNEQFF. CDR3 DNA: TGCGCCAGCAGCCCGGAGGGAGTGAGCAATGAGCAGTTCTTC.

This chain uses TRBV21-1 with TRBJ1-2; the DNA was not used to check the table's D call, TRBD1. TRBV21-1 is a listed pseudogene. There are 16 residues in the CDR3. CDR3 sequence (DNA): TGTGCCAGCAGCAAAACGGGAACAGGGGCTCGAAATGGCTACACCTTC. It specifies CASSKTGTGARNGYTF.

This chain joins TRBV9 and TRBJ2-3; 9 bases are shared with TRBD2. The germline V gene encodes CDR1 SGDLS and CDR2 YYNGEE. J lost 5 bases, V lost 0 bases, and 7 bases had no gene match. The CDR3 length is 16 residues. The CDR3 bases are TGTGCCAGCAGCGTAGGGATAACTAGCGGGCAAGATACGCAGTATTTT. Its translation: CASSVGITSGQDTQYF.

The V gene is TRBV6-5, the J gene TRBJ1-1; D might be TRBD1 (6 bases). CDR1 MNHEY and CDR2 SVGAGI come from the germline V gene. Trimming removed 6 bases at V and 7 bases at J, with 18 bases between. CDR3 size: 14 residues. The CDR3 DNA reads as TGTGCCAGCAGGAGACAGGAAGAATCAGGTGAAGCTTTCTTT. Its protein is CASRRQEESGEAFF.

J is TRBJ1-6 and V is TRBV1; the D call of TRBD1 is as the table states it, not checked on the DNA. TRBV1 corresponds to a pseudogene. The CDR3 is 16 residues long. The CDR3 is CTSSQDKVTGRSPLHF. The DNA for the CDR3 is TGCACCAGCAGCCAAGATAAAGTGACAGGGCGATCACCCCTCCACTTT.

The V and J genes are TRBV2 and TRBJ1-5, with TRBD1 as a possible D gene (6 bases). Germline-derived CDR1 and CDR2 are SNHLY and FYNNEI. CDR3 size: 12 residues. V dropped 7 bases and J dropped 4 bases, with 8 bases sitting between them. The CDR3 here is CASTTGNQPQHF. CDR3 DNA sequence: TGTGCCAGCACTACAGGGAATCAGCCCCAGCATTTT.

The gene calls are TRBV12-3 or TRBV12-4 and TRBJ1-3, with D unresolved. This CDR3 region has 12 residues. The ends were cut back, 10 bases at V and 0 bases at J, with 7 bases in the middle. The CDR3 region is CATASSGNTIYF. DNA for the CDR3: TGTGCCACCGCGAGCTCTGGAAACACCATATATTTT.

The chain is built from TRBV10-2 and TRBJ1-2; D perhaps matches TRBD1 (5 bases). Germline assignment: CDR1 WSHSY and CDR2 SAAADI. CDR3 size: 15 residues. Trimming took off 2 bases at V and 8 bases at J, with 18 bases between the two ends. CDR3 nucleotides: TGCGCCAGCAGTGAGGGAAAGGGGCTTACGACGGGCTACACCTTC. Encoded protein: CASSEGKGLTTGYTF.

J is TRBJ1-2 and V is TRBV6-2 or TRBV6-3; TRBD1 is a possible D gene (6 bases). V lost 4 bases to trimming and J lost 3 bases, with 12 bases between them. The V gene's germline CDR1 is MNHEY and CDR2 SVGEGT. This CDR3 has 14 amino acids. The CDR3 DNA follows: TGTGCCAGCAGTTCGTGGACAGCCGACTATGGCTACACCTTC. This translates into CASSSWTADYGYTF.

This chain joins TRBV7-2 and TRBJ2-2; tentative D call: TRBD1 (6 bases). The CDR3 covers 15 residues. Germline V gene lookup returns CDR1 SGHTA and CDR2 FQGNSA. The germline V and J ends were trimmed by 3 bases and 4 bases, with 12 bases remaining between them. CDR3 DNA: TGTGCCAGCAGCTTTAGACAGGCGGGCACCGGGGAGCTGTTTTTT. It specifies CASSFRQAGTGELFF.

J is TRBJ2-1 and V is TRBV3-1 (or the pseudogene TRBV3-2); D is unclear. The germline V and J ends were trimmed by 4 bases and 5 bases, with 6 bases remaining between them. Germline CDR1 reads LGHDT; CDR2 reads YNNKEL (reference sequence). The CDR3 is 12 residues long. Written as DNA, the CDR3 is TGTGCCAGCAGCCCGACTGACAATGAGCAGTTCTTC. It encodes CASSPTDNEQFF.

This clone was picked up one time. The V call is TRBV7-3, the J call TRBJ2-6, with D possibly TRBD2 on 5 matching bases. V gave up 2 bases and J gave up 0 bases, with 5 bases separating them. Germline lookup yields CDR1 SGHTA and CDR2 FQGTGA. The CDR3 sequence is 15 residues long. The CDR3 sequence: CASSLEGSGANVLTF. DNA of the CDR3: TGTGCCAGCAGCTTAGAGGGCTCTGGGGCCAACGTCCTGACTTTC.

The genes are TRBV25-1 and TRBJ2-7, with D perhaps matching TRBD1 (7 bases). This CDR3 spans 15 amino acids. Germline CDR1 is MGHDK and CDR2 is SYGVNS. V was clipped by 4 bases and J by 4 bases, with 17 bases between them. The CDR3 spells CASSGLGQEGYEQYV. The CDR3 nucleotides are TGTGCCAGCAGTGGACTAGGACAGGAGGGGTACGAGCAGTACGTC.

This clone was picked up one time. The chain carries TRBV7-9 and TRBJ1-2; a weak D match, TRBD1 (5 bases). Germline CDR1 reads SEHNR; CDR2 reads FQNEAQ (reference sequence). The CDR3 is made up of 16 amino acids. V was clipped by 7 bases and J by 0 bases, with 18 bases between them. CDR3 protein: CASNIGGGTANYGYTF. DNA for the CDR3: TGTGCCAGCAACATCGGCGGGGGGACCGCTAACTATGGCTACACCTTC.

The chain is built from TRBV3-1 (or the pseudogene TRBV3-2) and TRBJ2-1; 13 bases are shared with TRBD2. The junction had 3 bases not matched to a gene; V was cut back by 1 base and J by 6 bases. The germline gives CDR1 LGHDT, CDR2 YNNKEL (reference sequence). The CDR3 runs 16 residues. CDR3 coding DNA: TGTGCCAGCAGCCAAGTTACTAGCGGGGGGGCCAATGAGCAGTTCTTC. Translation: CASSQVTSGGANEQFF.

This clone came up once. J is TRBJ1-2 and V is TRBV27; D remains ambiguous. The CDR3 is 13 amino acids. The germline CDR1 and CDR2 sequences are MNHEY and SMNVEV (reference sequence). Trimming shortened V by 3 bases and J by 7 bases, and 12 bases separated the two germline ends. CDR3 nucleotide sequence: TGTGCCAGCAGTTTCACGGGATTTATTGGCTACACCTTC. Protein product: CASSFTGFIGYTF.

V usage is TRBV11-2 and J usage is TRBJ2-1; D not resolved. V was pared by 2 bases and J by 9 bases, with 11 bases between. Germline V gives CDR1 SGHAT, CDR2 FQNNGV. CDR3 length: 13 residues. The CDR3 protein is CASSLNGIAEQFF. The DNA for the CDR3 is TGTGCCAGCAGCTTAAATGGAATAGCTGAGCAGTTCTTC. Complete variable domain (other parts from reference TRBV11-2 and TRBJ2-1): EAGVAQSPRYKIIEKRQSVAFWCNPISGHATLYWYQQILGQGPKLLIQFQNNGVVDDSQLPKDRFSAERLKGVDSTLKIQPAKLEDSAVYLCASSLNGIAEQFFGPGTRLTVL.

The chain recombines TRBV3-1 (or the pseudogene TRBV3-2) with TRBJ1-2, with no clear D. CDR3 size: 12 residues. Germline CDR1 LGHDT, CDR2 YNNKEL (reference sequence). Between the trimmed V and J ends, which lost 4 bases and 7 bases, there was a span of 10 bases. The CDR3 DNA reads TGTGCCAGCAGCCGGTCTCGCGGTGGCTACACCTTC. It encodes CASSRSRGGYTF.

The chain uses TRBV11-3 and TRBJ1-4; D gene ambiguous. The germline V gene has CDR1 SGHNT and CDR2 YENEEA. The ends were cut back, 6 bases at V and 5 bases at J, with 10 bases in the middle. The CDR3 has 13 residues. CDR3 amino acids: CASSRSGNEKLFF. The CDR3 bases are TGTGCCAGCAGTAGATCGGGGAATGAAAAACTGTTTTTT.

The chain joins TRBV3-1 (or the pseudogene TRBV3-2) to TRBJ1-2; TRBD1 is a possible D gene (5 bases). The CDR3 extends over 13 amino acids. Per the germline V gene, CDR1 is LGHDT and CDR2 is YNNKEL (reference sequence). The ends were cut back, 2 bases at V and 2 bases at J, with 6 bases in the middle. This chain's CDR3 is CASSQRTNYGYTF. CDR3 nucleotides: TGTGCCAGCAGCCAAAGGACAAACTATGGCTACACCTTC.

This clone was detected only once. The chain links TRBV4-3 to TRBJ2-1, with 8 bases fitting TRBD2. Germline V CDR1 and CDR2: LGHNA, YSLEER. The CDR3 loop spans 15 amino acids. Trimming at V came to 0 bases and at J to 3 bases, leaving 1 base not matched to a gene. CDR3 protein: CASSQEGTSYNEQFF. CDR3 bases: TGCGCCAGCAGCCAAGAAGGGACTAGCTACAATGAGCAGTTCTTC.